The 27 T cell receptor beta chains below all came from one sample that was sequenced in a study of follicular helper T cells after annual influenza vaccination. Noted time point: 2015-2016 season, pre-vaccination. Generated by immunoSEQ multiplex PCR, the TCRdb table keeps only in-frame clones and is missing some. The sample consists of fewer than 9,500 clones, around 90% of them appearing once. Sample: CXCR5+ CD38- circulating T follicular helper cells from blood, taken on the day of influenza vaccination. Indicated subset: circulating Tfh, non-naive CD4+CXCR5+PD-1+ (ICOS+CD38+ or ICOS-CD38-). Every receptor here comes from an adult who received the influenza vaccine.

The chain is built from TRBV11-1 and TRBJ1-1; the D gene is possibly TRBD1 (6 bases). The germline V and J ends were trimmed by 5 bases and 0 bases, with 13 bases remaining between them. Germline CDR1 and CDR2: SGHAT and FQDESV (reference sequence). There are 15 residues in the CDR3. The CDR3 loop reads CASSLRTAMNTEAFF. CDR3 DNA sequence: TGTGCCAGCAGCCTAAGGACAGCCATGAACACTGAAGCTTTCTTT. The whole variable domain, remainder taken from reference TRBV11-1 and TRBJ1-1, is EAEVAQSPRYKITEKSQAVAFWCDPISGHATLYWYRQILGQGPELLVQFQDESVVDDSQLPKDRFSAERLKGVDSTLKIQPAELGDSAMYLCASSLRTAMNTEAFFGQGTRLTVV.

The chain is built from TRBV7-2 and TRBJ1-3; no definite D call. This CDR3 has 14 residues. Trimming shortened V by 5 bases and J by 0 bases, and 8 bases separated the two germline ends. Germline assignment: CDR1 SGHTA and CDR2 FQGNSA. CDR3 loop: CASSPTYSGNTIYF. The CDR3 DNA is TGTGCCAGCAGCCCGACCTACTCTGGAAACACCATATATTTT.

The CDR3 sequence: CASGIALGTYEQYF. CDR3 sequence (DNA): TGTGCTAGTGGTATTGCGTTGGGGACCTACGAGCAGTACTTC. This sequence joins TRBV12-5 and TRBJ2-7; D is undetermined. Germline V CDR1 and CDR2: LGHNT, FRNRAP. The CDR3 is made up of 14 amino acids. V lost 5 bases, J lost 2 bases, and 13 bases lay in between.

This clone was seen only a few times. The chain uses TRBV9 and TRBJ2-2; D is unresolved. The germline gives CDR1 SGDLS, CDR2 YYNGEE. The CDR3 runs to 14 residues. Deletions cut 5 bases from V and 0 bases from J, with 8 bases between. The CDR3, as DNA: TGTGCCAGCAGAGGTGGCCCGAACACCGGGGAGCTGTTTTTT. The encoded protein is CASRGGPNTGELFF.

There are a few counts of this clone. The chain recombines TRBV10-2 with TRBJ2-4; weak D call: TRBD1 (6 bases). Germline CDR1 is WSHSY and CDR2 is SAAADI. CDR3 length: 14 residues. The germline V and J ends were trimmed by 1 base and 8 bases, with 12 bases remaining between them. The CDR3 reads CASSELSGADIQYF. CDR3 bases: TGCGCCAGCAGTGAGTTATCAGGGGCGGACATTCAGTACTTC.

This chain connects TRBV6-1 to TRBJ1-1, with 7 bases matching TRBD1. The CDR3 totals 14 residues. The J segment lost 1 base and the V segment lost 5 bases, leaving 4 bases of the junction unmatched. The germline V gene encodes CDR1 MNHNS and CDR2 SASEGT. The CDR3 DNA reads TGTGCCAGCAGTCGAGGGACAGCGAACACTGAAGCTTTCTTT. This codes for CASSRGTANTEAFF.

The chain joins TRBV6-5 to TRBJ2-7; the match to TRBD1 covers 9 bases. This CDR3 contains 15 residues. Per germline, CDR1 MNHEY and CDR2 SVGAGI. The V segment lost 6 bases and the J segment 6 bases; nucleotides outside the gene matches: 12. CDR3 sequence reads: CASSRIWDREREQYF. CDR3 nucleotide sequence: TGTGCCAGCAGCCGAATTTGGGACAGGGAACGCGAGCAGTACTTC.

The V gene is TRBV29-1, the J gene TRBJ2-7; 10 nucleotides agree with TRBD2. V was clipped by 2 bases and J by 0 bases; unmatched bases: 13. The V gene's germline CDR1 is SQVTM and CDR2 ANQGSEA. This CDR3 has 18 amino acids. Here the CDR3 DNA reads TGCAGCGTTGAAAAAGTGGCCACCGGGACTAGCGACTCCTACGAGCAGTACTTC. Amino acids: CSVEKVATGTSDSYEQYF.

This clone was seen only a few times. Here the CDR3 DNA reads TGTGCCAGCAGGGGGACAGGCGGGGGCATTAACATTCAGTACTTC. This translates into CASRGTGGGINIQYF. The genes are TRBV27 and TRBJ2-4, with a possible D match to TRBD1 (8 bases). The CDR3 consists of 15 residues. In germline, CDR1 is MNHEY, CDR2 SMNVEV (reference sequence). Deletions cut 6 bases from V and 7 bases from J, with 19 bases between.

The gene calls are TRBV19 and TRBJ2-7; D might be TRBD1 or TRBD2, each matching 6 bases. CDR1 and CDR2 from the germline V gene are LNHDA and SQIVND (reference sequence). This CDR3 comprises 11 residues. V was clipped by 9 bases and J by 7 bases, with 13 bases between them. CDR3 residues: CASRGGGEQYF. CDR3 sequence (DNA): TGTGCCAGCCGTGGAGGGGGGGAGCAGTACTTC.

The chain has TRBV11-3 and TRBJ1-6; D is undetermined. V lost 0 bases and J 9 bases, leaving 6 bases between the germline ends. CDR1 is SGHNT and CDR2 is YENEEA in the germline V gene. This CDR3 has 13 residues. This CDR3 is CASSLDMSSPLHF. CDR3 in DNA: TGTGCCAGCAGCTTAGATATGAGTTCACCCCTCCACTTT.

With regard to this clone: Distinct nucleotide sequences in the sample also encode this CDR3. The chain employs TRBV6-1 and TRBJ2-5; possibly TRBD1 or TRBD2 for D (6 bases each). The germline V gene encodes CDR1 MNHNS and CDR2 SASEGT. The length of the CDR3 is 15 residues. The V and J ends lost 11 bases and 5 bases respectively, with 24 bases between them. The CDR3 reads CAGTKWAGAGETQYF. In nucleotides, the CDR3 is TGTGCCGGCACGAAATGGGCAGGGGCGGGGGAGACCCAGTACTTC.

The chain recombines TRBV5-1 with TRBJ1-1; a possible D gene is TRBD1 (6 bases). The CDR3 spans 13 residues. Germline lookup yields CDR1 SGHRS and CDR2 YFSETQ. Trimming removed 2 bases from V and 4 bases from J, with 9 bases in between. The CDR3 DNA is TGCGCCAGCAGCTTCCAGGGGCGCACTGAAGCTTTCTTT. Residues: CASSFQGRTEAFF.

The V call is TRBV5-4, the J call TRBJ2-3; 9 bases are a match to TRBD2. CDR1 is SGHNT and CDR2 is YYREEE in the germline V gene (reference sequence). CDR3 length equals 15 residues. The V gene end was trimmed by 7 bases and the J gene end by 4 bases; junction bases not matched to a gene: 10. The CDR3 loop reads CASLDPGLAPDTQYF. CDR3 coding DNA: TGTGCCAGCCTTGACCCGGGACTAGCTCCAGATACGCAGTATTTT.

The gene calls are TRBV13 and TRBJ1-2; D perhaps matches TRBD1 (5 bases). The length of the CDR3 is 13 residues. The V gene's germline CDR1 is PRHDT and CDR2 FYEKMQ (reference sequence). Between the trimmed V and J ends, which lost 5 bases and 8 bases, there was a span of 15 bases. CDR3 sequence reads: CASSARASWGYTF. The CDR3 DNA follows: TGTGCCAGCAGCGCCAGGGCCTCCTGGGGCTACACCTTC.

This chain connects TRBV18 to TRBJ2-2; D is unclear. Germline-derived CDR1 and CDR2 are KGHSH and LQKENI. This CDR3 is 14 amino acids long. The germline V and J ends were trimmed by 3 bases and 0 bases, with 5 bases remaining between them. CDR3 sequence (DNA): TGTGCCAGCTCACCCGCAACGAACACCGGGGAGCTGTTTTTT. This gives the protein CASSPATNTGELFF. The whole variable domain, filled in from reference TRBV18 and TRBJ2-2, reads NAGVMQNPRHLVRRRGQEARLRCSPMKGHSHVYWYRQLPEEGLKFMVYLQKENIIDESGMPKERFSAEFPKEGPSILRIQQVVRGDSAAYFCASSPATNTGELFFGEGSRLTVL.

The count of this clone is one. The genes are TRBV4-3 and TRBJ2-3; TRBD1 matches 9 bases. V was pared by 4 bases and J by 3 bases, with 8 bases of the junction left unmatched. CDR1 and CDR2 (germline): LGHNA, YSLEER. CDR3 length: 16 amino acids. The CDR3 sequence: CASSPWGQGRTDTQYF. DNA of the CDR3: TGCGCCAGCAGCCCCTGGGGACAGGGTAGAACAGATACGCAGTATTTT.

This clone was observed a handful of times. The rearrangement links TRBV7-2 to TRBJ1-2; no firm D call. Between the trimmed V and J ends, which lost 2 bases and 3 bases, there was a span of 7 bases. CDR1 is SGHTA, CDR2 FQGNSA, per germline. The CDR3 is made up of 13 amino acids. CDR3 loop: CASSLNGDYGYTF. The DNA for the CDR3 is TGTGCCAGCAGCTTAAACGGTGACTATGGCTACACCTTC.

The rearrangement joins TRBV29-1 to TRBJ1-2; no firm D call. V was trimmed by 3 bases and J by 6 bases, leaving 8 bases between them. The germline V gene encodes CDR1 SQVTM and CDR2 ANQGSEA. The CDR3 extends over 11 amino acids. The CDR3 protein is CSVEKRDGYTF. The CDR3 DNA reads as TGCAGCGTTGAGAAGAGAGATGGCTACACCTTC.

This rearrangement joins TRBV6-1 to TRBJ2-3; D gene ambiguous. Trimming stripped 9 bases from V and 4 bases from J, with 14 bases between. The CDR3 sequence is 13 residues long. CDR1 and CDR2 (germline): MNHNS, SASEGT. CDR3 nucleotides: TGTGCCAGTACGGAAACTTTGGCAGATACGCAGTATTTT. Translating it yields CASTETLADTQYF.

V usage is TRBV2 and J usage is TRBJ1-2; tentatively, D is TRBD1 (6 bases). Germline CDR1 reads SNHLY; CDR2 reads FYNNEI. V was pared by 6 bases and J by 8 bases, with 22 bases between. The CDR3 has 15 residues. Here the CDR3 DNA reads TGTGCCAGCAGCCCAAACCCAGGGGACGCGGGGGGCTACACCTTC. It codes for CASSPNPGDAGGYTF.

V usage is TRBV6-5 and J usage is TRBJ1-2, with 11 positions matching TRBD1. V trimming: 6 bases; J trimming: 8 bases; junction bases outside the gene matches: 8. The CDR3 totals 14 residues. Germline V gene data show CDR1 as MNHEY and CDR2 as SVGAGI. The CDR3 reads CASRPGQGAWGYTF. Written as DNA, the CDR3 is TGTGCCAGCAGGCCAGGACAGGGGGCATGGGGCTACACCTTC.

The V gene is TRBV5-4, the J gene TRBJ2-7, with D perhaps TRBD2 (6 bases). The CDR3 is 13 residues long. The germline CDR1 and CDR2 sequences are SGHNT and YYREEE (reference sequence). The germline V and J ends were trimmed by 4 bases and 1 base, with 9 bases remaining between them. The CDR3 bases are TGTGCCAGCAGCGAGACTAGTTCCTACGAGCAGTACTTC. It translates to CASSETSSYEQYF.

The J gene is TRBJ2-3, the V gene TRBV7-8; D may be TRBD2 (6 bases). V lost 5 bases and J lost 6, with 15 bases in between. The CDR3 is made up of 14 amino acids. Germline CDR1 is SGHVS and CDR2 is FQNEAQ. The CDR3 coding sequence is TGTGCCAGCAGCCAGGGCGGGGAGTTTGATACGCAGTATTTT. Translated: CASSQGGEFDTQYF.

The chain joins TRBV7-3 to TRBJ1-1, with D perhaps TRBD1 (6 bases). V shed 2 bases and J shed 0 bases, with 13 bases lying between them. The CDR3 totals 16 residues. In germline, CDR1 is SGHTA, CDR2 FQGTGA. The CDR3 bases are TGTGCCAGCAGCTTAGGGGGACAAAGCCTGAACACTGAAGCTTTCTTT. This translates into CASSLGGQSLNTEAFF.

J is TRBJ1-1 and V is TRBV30; D unresolved. Germline CDR1 GTSNPN, CDR2 SVGIG (reference sequence). V was pared by 7 bases and J by 1 base, with 7 bases between. The CDR3 runs 11 residues. CDR3 in amino acids: CAFERNTEAFF. The CDR3 DNA reads TGTGCCTTTGAGAGGAACACTGAAGCTTTCTTT.

The V call is TRBV29-1, the J call TRBJ1-1; D perhaps matches TRBD1 (6 bases). CDR1 SQVTM and CDR2 ANQGSEA come from the germline V gene. Trimming cost V 7 bases and J 2 bases, with 14 bases left between them. The CDR3 consists of 13 residues. In nucleotides, the CDR3 is TGCAGCGCCAAAGGGGGGTTTAACACTGAAGCTTTCTTT. It specifies CSAKGGFNTEAFF.